These T cell receptor beta chains were read from a single sample in a study of blood T cell repertoires in COVID-19. The data were produced by immunoSEQ multiplex PCR, yet TCRdb's version contains in-frame clones alone and is incomplete. This table has approximately 210,000 clones, 75% to 90% appearing once. The sample consisted of peripheral blood. The source is a woman aged 35 to 49 with acute or convalescent COVID-19. CDR3s leave out the opening cysteine and the closing phenylalanine or tryptophan. Fields, in order: CDR3 protein, V gene, clone size, CDR3 length, J gene. Rows give clone size only sometimes, using once, few, many, or a class for an expanded clone.

CDR3 protein: ASSPLAGGLGDTQY
V gene: TRBV4-1
clone size: NA
CDR3 length: 14
J gene: TRBJ2-3

CDR3 protein: ASSGPSGGASFETQY
V gene: TRBV2
clone size: NA
CDR3 length: 15
J gene: TRBJ2-5

CDR3 protein: ASSASGGSGANVLT
V gene: TRBV7-3
clone size: few
CDR3 length: 14
J gene: TRBJ2-6

CDR3 protein: ASSGAGTVSSNQPQH
V gene: TRBV6-1
clone size: NA
CDR3 length: 15
J gene: TRBJ1-5

CDR3 protein: ASSLWGGGLAGNNEQF
V gene: TRBV27
clone size: NA
CDR3 length: 16
J gene: TRBJ2-1

CDR3 protein: ASSLRQGLAGNTIY
V gene: TRBV4-2
clone size: NA
CDR3 length: 14
J gene: TRBJ1-3

CDR3 protein: ASRLAGAYHETQY
V gene: TRBV19
clone size: NA
CDR3 length: 13
J gene: TRBJ2-5

CDR3 protein: ASRGQGRDQPQH
V gene: TRBV19
clone size: NA
CDR3 length: 12
J gene: TRBJ1-5

CDR3 protein: ASSRGRGSETQY
V gene: TRBV6-5
clone size: NA
CDR3 length: 12
J gene: TRBJ2-5

CDR3 protein: ASSPERAPLT
V gene: TRBV2
clone size: NA
CDR3 length: 10
J gene: TRBJ1-1

CDR3 protein: ASKTNRGGRQPQH
V gene: TRBV19
clone size: few
CDR3 length: 13
J gene: TRBJ1-5

CDR3 protein: ASSPTRGGDTGELF
V gene: TRBV13
clone size: NA
CDR3 length: 14
J gene: TRBJ2-2

CDR3 protein: ASSEIRGQPQH
V gene: TRBV10-1
clone size: NA
CDR3 length: 11
J gene: TRBJ1-5

CDR3 protein: ATSDFVNTGHNQPQH
V gene: TRBV24-1
clone size: NA
CDR3 length: 15
J gene: TRBJ1-5

CDR3 protein: ASSQESIANYGYT
V gene: TRBV3-1/TRBV3-2
clone size: NA
CDR3 length: 13
J gene: TRBJ1-2

CDR3 protein: ASSPPTGTYGYT
V gene: TRBV18
clone size: NA
CDR3 length: 12
J gene: TRBJ1-2